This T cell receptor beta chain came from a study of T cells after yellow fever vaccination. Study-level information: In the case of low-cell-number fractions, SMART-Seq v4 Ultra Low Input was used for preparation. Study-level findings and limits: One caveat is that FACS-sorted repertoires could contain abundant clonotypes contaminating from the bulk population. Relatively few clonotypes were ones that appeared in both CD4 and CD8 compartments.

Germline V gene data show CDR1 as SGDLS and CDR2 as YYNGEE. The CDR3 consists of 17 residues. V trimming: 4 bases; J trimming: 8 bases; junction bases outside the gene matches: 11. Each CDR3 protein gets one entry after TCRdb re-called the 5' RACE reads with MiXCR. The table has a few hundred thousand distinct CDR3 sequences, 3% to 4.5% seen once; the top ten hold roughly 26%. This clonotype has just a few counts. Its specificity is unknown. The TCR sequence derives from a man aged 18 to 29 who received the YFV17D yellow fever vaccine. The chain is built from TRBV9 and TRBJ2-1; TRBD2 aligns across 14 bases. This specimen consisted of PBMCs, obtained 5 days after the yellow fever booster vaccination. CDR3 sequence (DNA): TGTGCCAGCAGCTTAGGACTAGCGGGGGGCCTCAGGGATGAGCAGTTCTTC. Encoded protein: CASSLGLAGGLRDEQFF.